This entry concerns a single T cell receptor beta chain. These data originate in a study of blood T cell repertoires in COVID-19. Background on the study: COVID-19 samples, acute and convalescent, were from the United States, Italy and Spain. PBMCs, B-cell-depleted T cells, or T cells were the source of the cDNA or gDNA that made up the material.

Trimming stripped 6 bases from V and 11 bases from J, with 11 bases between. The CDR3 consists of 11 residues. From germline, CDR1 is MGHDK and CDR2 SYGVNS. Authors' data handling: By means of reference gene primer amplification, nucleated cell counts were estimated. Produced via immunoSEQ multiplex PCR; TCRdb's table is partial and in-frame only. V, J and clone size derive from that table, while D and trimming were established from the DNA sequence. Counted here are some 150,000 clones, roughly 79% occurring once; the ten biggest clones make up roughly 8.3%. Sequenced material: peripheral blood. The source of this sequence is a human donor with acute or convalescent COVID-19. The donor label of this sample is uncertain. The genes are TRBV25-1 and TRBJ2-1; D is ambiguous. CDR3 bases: TGTGCCAGCAGCCTCCAGTGGCAGCAGTTCTTC. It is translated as CASSLQWQQFF.